Below, 32 T cell receptor beta chains from the same sample are listed, as sequenced in a study of regulatory T cells in long-lasting Graves disease. TCR beta libraries were built with iRepertoire HTBI primers and Arm-PCR of CDR3 regions. TCRdb re-analysed the multiplex PCR reads in MiXCR, keeping a single row per CDR3 protein. The sample has hundreds of thousands of distinct CDR3 sequences, roughly a fifth seen once. Time point given: persistent/refractory GD, antithyroid drugs over 5 years with positive TRAb. The TCR library was made from RNA that had been extracted from PBMCs in TRIzol. Sequencing was performed on peripheral blood mononuclear cells (PBMCs), taken when the disease was refractory, from a patient treated with antithyroid drugs. All receptors derive from a female donor with Graves disease.

V and J are TRBV28 and TRBJ2-3; the D gene is possibly TRBD2 (6 bases). Per germline, CDR1 MDHEN and CDR2 SYDVKM. The ends were cut back, 4 bases at V and 6 bases at J, with 11 bases in the middle. The CDR3 covers 13 residues. CDR3 DNA sequence: TGTGCCAGCAGTTCTAGCGCACCCGATACGCAGTATTTT. It codes for CASSSSAPDTQYF.

The V call is TRBV6-1, the J call TRBJ2-7; possible D gene TRBD1, 6 bases. CDR1 MNHNS and CDR2 SASEGT come from the germline V gene. V was cut by 6 bases and J by 2 bases, with 11 bases left in between. The CDR3 runs to 13 residues. The CDR3 reads CASRKTGTYEQYF. The DNA for the CDR3 is TGTGCCAGCAGGAAAACAGGGACCTACGAGCAGTACTTC.

This clonotype was counted at least ten times. The J gene is TRBJ1-2, the V gene TRBV5-1; 11 bases align to TRBD1. Germline CDR1 and CDR2: SGHRS and YFSETQ. J lost 4 bases, V lost 0 bases, and 8 bases had no gene match. There are 17 residues in the CDR3. CDR3 nucleotides: TGCGCCAGCAGCTTGGAACTGCTCGGGACAGGGGGCTATGGCTACACCTTC. Translating it yields CASSLELLGTGGYGYTF.

This clonotype was picked up a small number of times. This sequence joins TRBV29-1 and TRBJ2-5; D is tentatively TRBD1 or TRBD2 (5 bases each). Germline V CDR1 and CDR2: SQVTM, ANQGSEA. V lost 6 bases and J 5 bases, leaving 13 bases between the germline ends. The CDR3 runs 12 residues. DNA for the CDR3: TGCAGCGTCGCAATTTGGGGGGAGACCCAGTACTTC. This codes for CSVAIWGETQYF. Looking up the rest from reference TRBV29-1 and TRBJ2-5 gives the full variable domain: SAVISQKPSRDICQRGTSLTIQCQVDSQVTMMFWYRQQPGQSLTLIATANQGSEATYESGFVIDKFPISRPNLTFSTLTVSNMSPEDSSIYLCSVAIWGETQYFGPGTRLLVL.

There are a few counts of this clonotype. The CDR3 sequence is CASSLGLYQETQYF. CDR3 coding DNA: TGTGCCAGCAGCTTGGGACTGTACCAAGAGACCCAGTACTTC. The chain links TRBV14 to TRBJ2-5; D may be TRBD2 (6 bases). The V end lost 5 bases, the J end lost 0 bases, and 10 bases lay between the germline ends. This CDR3 contains 14 residues. Looked up from germline, CDR1 is SGHDN and CDR2 is FVKESK.

The V and J genes are TRBV9 and TRBJ1-1; D is unresolved. Per the germline V gene, CDR1 is SGDLS and CDR2 is YYNGEE. The V end was cut by 1 base, the J end by 1 base, with 8 bases between. CDR3 size: 14 residues. The CDR3: CASSVTDRNTEAFF. CDR3 bases: TGTGCCAGCAGCGTAACTGACCGGAACACTGAAGCTTTCTTT.

This clonotype was observed a single time. A single base separates this from a much larger clone, so it may be a read error. The genes are TRBV10-3 and TRBJ2-2; TRBD2 might be the D (6 bases). The germline V gene has CDR1 ENHRY and CDR2 SYGVKD. The CDR3 loop spans 14 amino acids. Trimming cost V 6 bases and J 6 bases, with 14 bases left between them. The CDR3 sequence is CAIRGSGSAGELFF. Here the CDR3 DNA reads TGTGCCATCAGGGGTAGCGGAAGCGCCGGGGAGCTGTTTTTT.

The DNA of the CDR3 is TGTGCCAGCAGCTTATCGCGGGGTCAATACGAGCAGTACTTC. It translates to CASSLSRGQYEQYF. V usage is TRBV7-8 and J usage is TRBJ2-7; tentative D call: TRBD2 (6 bases). From germline, CDR1 is SGHVS and CDR2 FQNEAQ. This CDR3 region has 14 residues. Trimming shortened V by 2 bases and J by 4 bases, and 12 bases separated the two germline ends. The full variable domain, in which reference TRBV7-8 and TRBJ2-7 provide the parts outside the CDR3, is GAGVSQSPRYKVAKRGQDVALRCDPISGHVSLFWYQQALGQGPEFLTYFQNEAQLDKSGLPSDRFFAERPEGSVSTLKIQRTQQEDSAVYLCASSLSRGQYEQYFGPGTRLTVT.

Only a few counts were recorded for this clonotype. The chain is built from TRBV20-1 and TRBJ2-5; 9 positions agree with TRBD2. The CDR3 has 14 amino acids. V lost 1 base, J lost 5 bases, and 5 bases stayed unmatched. Germline V gives CDR1 DFQATT, CDR2 SNEGSKA (reference sequence). The CDR3 DNA reads TGCAGTGCTAGAGTTGAGGCGGGGGGGGAGACCCAGTACTTC. As protein: CSARVEAGGETQYF.

A remark on this clonotype: This may be a read error, as it is one base from a much larger clone. The chain's CDR3 is CASSAGPTGELFF. The DNA of the CDR3 is TGTGCCAGCAGTGCGGGCCCAACCGGGGAGCTGTTTTTT. The rearrangement links TRBV6-1 to TRBJ2-2; D unclear. Per germline, CDR1 MNHNS and CDR2 SASEGT. V was trimmed by 4 bases and J by 5 bases, leaving 8 bases between them. The CDR3 runs to 13 residues.

In its sample, this clonotype was seen many times. The genes are TRBV3-1 and TRBJ2-2; D remains unclear. Germline V CDR1 and CDR2: LGHDT, YNNKEL (reference sequence). The CDR3 runs 14 residues. The V end was cut by 0 bases, the J end by 4 bases, with 6 bases between. CDR3 in DNA: TGTGCCAGCAGCCAAGAGACGTTCACCGGGGAGCTGTTTTTT. The encoded protein is CASSQETFTGELFF. The full variable domain, completed using reference TRBV3-1 and TRBJ2-2, is DTAVSQTPKYLVTQMGNDKSIKCEQNLGHDTMYWYKQDSKKFLKIMFSYNNKELIINETVPNRFSPKSPDKAHLNLHINSLELGDSAVYFCASSQETFTGELFFGEGSRLTVL.

The chain combines TRBV28 with TRBJ2-3; D possibly corresponds to TRBD2 (6 bases). Trimming cost V 3 bases and J 0 bases, with 22 bases left between them. The CDR3 is 19 amino acids. Germline V gene data show CDR1 as MDHEN and CDR2 as SYDVKM. The CDR3 spells CASSFGGGKKTYSTDTQYF. Here the CDR3 DNA reads TGTGCCAGCAGTTTTGGCGGCGGGAAAAAAACATATAGCACAGATACGCAGTATTTT.

The genes are TRBV19 and TRBJ1-1; D is unresolved. V dropped 3 bases and J dropped 2 bases, with 13 bases sitting between them. CDR1 is LNHDA and CDR2 is SQIVND in the germline V gene (reference sequence). The CDR3 is 15 residues long. The CDR3 protein is CASSILGRTNTEAFF. The CDR3 DNA reads as TGTGCCAGTAGTATCTTGGGCCGTACTAACACTGAAGCTTTCTTT.

This rearrangement joins TRBV6-1 to TRBJ1-6, with 11 bases fitting TRBD1. The CDR3 loop spans 15 amino acids. The germline gives CDR1 MNHNS, CDR2 SASEGT. Losses at the gene ends were 6 bases for V and 7 bases for J; bases not matched to a gene: 5. CDR3 sequence (DNA): TGTGCCAGCAGGGGGACAGGGGGTGTGAATTCACCCCTCCACTTT. This translates into CASRGTGGVNSPLHF.

This clonotype was detected ten times or more. CDR3 DNA: TGCAGTGCTCTAGGACTAGCGGGAGGAAACGAGCAGTTCTTC. This translates into CSALGLAGGNEQFF. V usage is TRBV20-1 and J usage is TRBJ2-1; 14 bases fit TRBD2. Germline V lookup: CDR1 DFQATT, CDR2 SNEGSKA (reference sequence). V shed 5 bases, J shed 10 bases, and the junction held 7 bases outside the gene matches. There are 14 residues in the CDR3.

Points on this clonotype: This clone may be a read error of a much larger clone one base away. Without the conserved terminal phenylalanine or tryptophan, this CDR3 likely stems from a read error. The rearrangement joins TRBV30 to TRBJ2-5; 7 bases line up with TRBD1. Germline V lookup: CDR1 GTSNPN, CDR2 SVGIG (reference sequence). The CDR3 length is 14 residues. Trimming cost V 3 bases and J 4 bases; bases outside gene matches: 8. As DNA, the CDR3 is TGTGCCTGGAGCTTGACAGGGTCAGGAGAGACCCAGTACCTC. Its protein is CAWSLTGSGETQYL.

CDR3 amino acids: CASGPGQINEKLFF. In nucleotides, the CDR3 is TGTGCCAGCGGCCCGGGACAGATTAATGAAAAACTGTTTTTT. The V and J genes are TRBV7-6 and TRBJ1-4; TRBD1 matches 7 bases. Per germline, CDR1 SGHVS and CDR2 FNYEAQ. V was pared by 8 bases and J by 4 bases, with 7 bases of the junction left unmatched. The CDR3 sequence is 14 residues long.

This clonotype has ten or more counts. The chain employs TRBV27 and TRBJ2-2; D might be TRBD2 (6 bases). The germline V gene encodes CDR1 MNHEY and CDR2 SMNVEV (reference sequence). The V end was cut by 1 base, the J end by 4 bases, with 10 bases between. The CDR3 loop spans 15 amino acids. In DNA form, the CDR3 reads TGTGCCAGCAGTTTATACGGGAGAGGCACCGGGGAGCTGTTTTTT. The encoded protein is CASSLYGRGTGELFF.

V gene TRBV5-1 combines with J gene TRBJ2-1; TRBD1 is a possible D gene (5 bases). CDR1 is SGHRS, CDR2 YFSETQ, per germline. CDR3 length: 17 residues. Trimming took 1 base from V and 0 from J, leaving 14 bases between them. The CDR3 sequence: CASSLLPDTSSYNEQFF. The CDR3 bases are TGCGCCAGCAGCTTGCTGCCGGACACGAGCTCCTACAATGAGCAGTTCTTC.

This chain connects TRBV6-5 to TRBJ2-7; TRBD2 might be the D (6 bases). CDR1 is MNHEY, CDR2 SVGAGI, per germline. This CDR3 is built from 15 residues. V was pared by 1 base and J by 2 bases, with 12 bases between. CDR3 region: CASSYYGRGPYEQYF. In DNA, the CDR3 is TGTGCCAGCAGTTACTATGGGCGGGGTCCCTACGAGCAGTACTTC.

This clonotype was counted between two and nine times. V usage is TRBV18 and J usage is TRBJ1-4; D may be TRBD1 (5 bases). Germline V lookup: CDR1 KGHSH, CDR2 LQKENI. V was shortened by 2 bases and J by 4 bases, with 8 bases between the two germline ends. The CDR3 spans 14 residues. The CDR3 nucleotides read TGTGCCAGCTCACCAGGACACCTTAATGAAAAACTGTTTTTT. Amino acids: CASSPGHLNEKLFF.

The chain uses TRBV7-2 and TRBJ1-5; 9 bases match TRBD1. Germline V gene sequence: CDR1 SGHTA, CDR2 FQGNSA. The trim removed 5 bases at V and 5 bases at J, leaving 7 bases unmatched. This CDR3 is built from 15 residues. The CDR3 DNA sequence: TGTGCCAGCAGCCTGGGGACAGGGCCCTATCAGCCCCAGCATTTT. This codes for CASSLGTGPYQPQHF. The full variable domain, in which reference TRBV7-2 and TRBJ1-5 provide the parts outside the CDR3, is GAGVSQSPSNKVTEKGKDVELRCDPISGHTALYWYRQSLGQGLEFLIYFQGNSAPDKSGLPSDRFSAERTGGSVSTLTIQRTQQEDSAVYLCASSLGTGPYQPQHFGDGTRLSIL.

The chain's CDR3 is CASSRLENTGELFF. The CDR3 DNA reads as TGTGCCAGTAGTCGACTAGAGAACACCGGGGAGCTGTTTTTT. V usage is TRBV19 and J usage is TRBJ2-2; perhaps TRBD2 as D (6 bases). This CDR3 is built from 14 residues. Trimming stripped 5 bases from V and 1 base from J, with 8 bases between. Germline V gene data show CDR1 as LNHDA and CDR2 as SQIVND (reference sequence).

This clonotype has a count of ten or more. The chain joins TRBV12-3 or TRBV12-4 to TRBJ2-7, with 7 bases aligning to TRBD2. The J segment lost 2 bases and the V segment lost 1 base, leaving 11 bases of the junction unmatched. The CDR3 extends over 17 amino acids. The CDR3: CASSLGPSLANPYEQYF. In nucleotides, the CDR3 is TGTGCCAGCAGTTTAGGCCCCTCACTAGCGAATCCCTACGAGCAGTACTTC.

The chain has TRBV20-1 and TRBJ1-3, with TRBD1 as a possible D gene (5 bases). The CDR3 covers 13 residues. Per germline, CDR1 DFQATT and CDR2 SNEGSKA (reference sequence). With 5 bases removed from V and 2 bases from J, the gap between germline ends came to 10 bases. Here the CDR3 DNA reads TGCAGTGCTTCAGGGCATACTGGAAACACCATATATTTT. It specifies CSASGHTGNTIYF.

The chain has TRBV27 and TRBJ2-7, with a possible D match to TRBD2 (5 bases). CDR1 is MNHEY, CDR2 SMNVEV, per germline (reference sequence). Trimming took 4 bases from V and 4 from J, leaving 11 bases between them. The CDR3 is 13 amino acids. The CDR3 is CASSYGKGYEQYF. The DNA of the CDR3 is TGTGCCAGCAGTTACGGGAAAGGGTACGAGCAGTACTTC.

About this clonotype itself: Just one base apart from a much larger clone, this may be a read error. The chain carries TRBV2 and TRBJ2-5; 8 bases fit TRBD2. There are 14 residues in the CDR3. CDR1 SNHLY and CDR2 FYNNEI come from the germline V gene. The CDR3 sequence is CASRGLAPSETQHF. The CDR3 coding sequence is TGTGCCAGCAGAGGACTAGCCCCCAGTGAGACCCAGCACTTC.

This clonotype has just a few counts. The CDR3 DNA reads TGCAGTGCTAGCGGGAGTGGCACAGATACGCAGTATTTT. It specifies CSASGSGTDTQYF. The chain has TRBV20-1 and TRBJ2-3; a possible D gene is TRBD2 (6 bases). V lost 3 bases, J lost 1 base, and 8 bases lay in between. Germline V CDR1 and CDR2: DFQATT, SNEGSKA (reference sequence). CDR3 length: 13 residues.

This chain links TRBV10-3 with TRBJ2-2, with D hard to call. The CDR3 totals 14 residues. V was shortened by 10 bases and J by 2 bases, with 14 bases between the two germline ends. CDR1 is ENHRY, CDR2 SYGVKD, per germline. CDR3: CATGPGSNTGELFF. The CDR3 bases are TGTGCCACCGGACCTGGCTCCAACACCGGGGAGCTGTTTTTT.

This clonotype was observed a handful of times. Since a much larger clone is just one base distant, this may be a read error. This chain connects TRBV27 to TRBJ2-7, with TRBD1 matching 8 bases. The germline gives CDR1 MNHEY, CDR2 SMNVEV (reference sequence). V trimming: 5 bases; J trimming: 2 bases; junction bases outside the gene matches: 2. The CDR3 is 13 amino acids. As DNA, the CDR3 is TGTGCCAGCAGTAAGGGACAGGCCTACGAGCAGTACTTC. It translates to CASSKGQAYEQYF.

This clonotype has more than one count but fewer than ten. The CDR3 DNA sequence: TGTGCCAGCAGCCGCGCGGGACAGGGCGGTTTTTCGAACACTGAAGCTTTCTTT. It codes for CASSRAGQGGFSNTEAFF. The chain combines TRBV7-9 with TRBJ1-1; 9 positions agree with TRBD1. In germline, CDR1 is SEHNR, CDR2 FQNEAQ (reference sequence). Unmatched junction bases numbered 14, after V lost 5 bases and J lost 1 base. This CDR3 has 18 amino acids.

V and J are TRBV7-9 and TRBJ1-1, with no clear D. Germline V gene lookup returns CDR1 SEHNR and CDR2 FQNEAQ (reference sequence). The CDR3 is 15 amino acids. The V and J ends lost 4 bases and 1 base respectively, with 13 bases between them. CDR3 residues: CASSSSETKNTEAFF. DNA of the CDR3: TGTGCCAGCAGCTCAAGTGAAACAAAGAACACTGAAGCTTTCTTT.